A single sample gave rise to the 11 T cell receptor beta chains below, sequenced in a study of blood T cell repertoires in COVID-19 (dated by TCRdb to the early 2020s). Library preparation employed the immunoSEQ multiplex PCR assay. In TCRdb, the immuneACCESS table is reduced to in-frame sequences with V and J assigned. These tables do not hold every clone; where another copy was compared, an unresolved V gene accounts for under half, and the others remain unexplained. A total of approximately 300,000 clones appear in this sample, around 90% of them only once. The leading ten clones occupy roughly 6.3% of the sample. Specimen: peripheral blood. Every receptor here comes from a woman aged 45-65 years with COVID-19, enrolled during active disease.

This clone has just one count. The chain is built from TRBV2 and TRBJ2-6, with 8 bases lining up with TRBD1. Trimming removed 6 bases from V and 2 bases from J; junction bases left unmatched: 15. The germline CDR1 and CDR2 sequences are SNHLY and FYNNEI. The CDR3 has 19 residues. The DNA of the CDR3 is TGTGCCAGCAGGGTTGGACAGGGAGGAGTGTCGGCTGGGGCCAACGTCCTGACTTTC. This encodes CASRVGQGGVSAGANVLTF.

The J gene is TRBJ2-7, the V gene TRBV6-5, with 9 bases matching TRBD2. The trim removed 2 bases at V and 7 bases at J, leaving 9 bases unmatched. Germline CDR1 is MNHEY and CDR2 is SVGAGI. This CDR3 region has 15 residues. The CDR3 region has the DNA TGTGCCAGCAGTTACCTGGCGGGAGGGCTGTGGGAGCAGTACTTC. It encodes CASSYLAGGLWEQYF.

The chain is built from TRBV6-2 or TRBV6-3 and TRBJ2-1; 11 bases are shared with TRBD2. V gave up 2 bases and J gave up 4 bases; unmatched junction bases: 7. The germline gives CDR1 MNHEY, CDR2 SVGEGT. CDR3 length: 17 residues. CDR3 amino acids: CASSYAPGLAVYNEQFF. The CDR3 nucleotides read TGTGCCAGCAGTTACGCGCCGGGACTAGCGGTGTACAATGAGCAGTTCTTC.

This chain joins TRBV11-2 and TRBJ2-5, with D tentatively TRBD1 (6 bases). Germline CDR1 is SGHAT and CDR2 is FQNNGV. This CDR3 has 15 amino acids. The V end was cut by 2 bases, the J end by 6 bases, with 16 bases between. The CDR3 spells CASSLFGQGKKTQYF. The CDR3 nucleotides read TGTGCCAGCAGCTTATTCGGGCAGGGGAAAAAGACCCAGTACTTC.

The chain uses TRBV19 and TRBJ2-5; 7 nucleotides match TRBD2. This CDR3 region has 15 residues. Germline V CDR1 and CDR2: LNHDA, SQIVND (reference sequence). J gave up 5 bases and V 7 bases, and 13 bases lay outside the gene matches. CDR3: CASTRREGRLETQYF. CDR3 bases: TGTGCCAGTACCCGGAGGGAGGGCCGGTTGGAGACCCAGTACTTC. Complete variable domain (other parts from reference TRBV19 and TRBJ2-5): DGGITQSPKYLFRKEGQNVTLSCEQNLNHDAMYWYRQDPGQGLRLIYYSQIVNDFQKGDIAEGYSVSREKKESFPLTVTSAQKNPTAFYLCASTRREGRLETQYFGPGTRLLVL.

V and J are TRBV11-2 and TRBJ1-3; D uncertain. The CDR3 contains 17 residues. The V end was cut by 1 base, the J end by 0 bases, with 13 bases between. Per germline, CDR1 SGHAT and CDR2 FQNNGV. The DNA of the CDR3 is TGTGCCAGCAGCTTAGCCCAGGCATTAACCTCTGGAAACACCATATATTTT. Protein: CASSLAQALTSGNTIYF.

The chain uses TRBV27 and TRBJ2-3; D not resolved. The germline V and J ends were trimmed by 2 bases and 3 bases, with 9 bases remaining between them. CDR1 and CDR2 (germline): MNHEY, SMNVEV (reference sequence). CDR3 length equals 14 residues. CDR3 coding DNA: TGTGCCAGCAGTTTAGGAGACGGAACAGATACGCAGTATTTT. It translates to CASSLGDGTDTQYF.

The chain recombines TRBV30 with TRBJ2-1, with D unresolved. V was clipped by 0 bases and J by 5 bases, with 14 bases between them. CDR1 is GTSNPN, CDR2 SVGIG, per germline (reference sequence). The length of the CDR3 is 15 residues. The CDR3 nucleotides are TGTGCCTGGAGTGTACCTTCGAACCTAAACAATGAGCAGTTCTTC. It is translated as CAWSVPSNLNNEQFF.

This CDR3 is CATSVGGSYQPQHF. DNA of the CDR3: TGTGCCACCAGTGTCGGGGGATCGTATCAGCCCCAGCATTTT. The rearrangement uses TRBV24-1 and TRBJ1-5; a possible D gene is TRBD1 (5 bases). CDR3 length: 14 residues. CDR1 and CDR2 from the germline V gene are KGHDR and SFDVKD. The V end lost 5 bases, the J end lost 5 bases, and 12 bases lay between the germline ends.

The rearrangement joins TRBV4-1 to TRBJ2-5; 8 positions agree with TRBD2. This CDR3 has 18 amino acids. V lost 0 bases to trimming and J lost 4 bases; unmatched junction nucleotides: 13. Germline V lookup: CDR1 MGHRA, CDR2 YSYEKL. The CDR3 DNA sequence: TGCGCCAGCAGCCAAGATCGCCTAGCGGGCCCCAGTGGAGAGACCCAGTACTTC. This translates into CASSQDRLAGPSGETQYF.

The CDR3 protein is CASSPRTGVETQYF. For the CDR3, the DNA is TGTGCCAGCTCACCACGAACGGGAGTGGAGACCCAGTACTTC. The chain links TRBV18 to TRBJ2-5, with D tentatively TRBD2 (6 bases). The germline gives CDR1 KGHSH, CDR2 LQKENI. The CDR3 loop spans 14 amino acids. V was trimmed by 1 base and J by 5 bases, leaving 11 bases between them.